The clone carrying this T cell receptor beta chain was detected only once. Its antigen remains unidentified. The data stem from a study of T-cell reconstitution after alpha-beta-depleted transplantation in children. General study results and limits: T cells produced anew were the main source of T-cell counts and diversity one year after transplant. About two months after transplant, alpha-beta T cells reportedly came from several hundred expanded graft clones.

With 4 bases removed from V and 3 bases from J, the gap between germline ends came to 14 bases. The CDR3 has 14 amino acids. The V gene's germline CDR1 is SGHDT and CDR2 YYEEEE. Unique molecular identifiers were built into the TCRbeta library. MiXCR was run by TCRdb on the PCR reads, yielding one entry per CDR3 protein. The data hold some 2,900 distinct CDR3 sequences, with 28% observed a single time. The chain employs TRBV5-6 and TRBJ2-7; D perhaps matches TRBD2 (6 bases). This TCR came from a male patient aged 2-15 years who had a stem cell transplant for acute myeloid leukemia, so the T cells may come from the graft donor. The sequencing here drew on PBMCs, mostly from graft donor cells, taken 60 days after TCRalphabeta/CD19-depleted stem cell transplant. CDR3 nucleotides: TGTGCCAGCAGCCCCGCGGGAATCTGCTACGAGCAGTACGTC. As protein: CASSPAGICYEQYV.